This T cell receptor beta chain was captured by sequencing in a study of shared clonotypes between healthy human individuals. Naive CD8 cells, CD45RO-negative and positively selected for CCR7, excluded terminally differentiated effector memory CD45RA+ cells. All the donors were Caucasian adults who lived in Nashville, Tennessee. Trimming took off 4 bases at V and 3 bases at J, with 14 bases between the two ends. The CDR3 totals 15 residues. From germline, CDR1 is SGHTS and CDR2 YDEGEE. This was a deep-level run. Measured with immunoSEQ multiplex PCR; TCRdb has only the in-frame clones, and not every one. This table has about 2,200,000 clones, under 95% appearing once. This clone was found once.

This chain links TRBV5-8 with TRBJ2-1, with D possibly TRBD2 on 5 matching bases. The clonotype originates from a man aged 18 to 29 in good health. Some clones in this sample may be carry-over from other donors' samples. The source material was naive CD8+ T cells from PBMCs. The CDR3 nucleotides read TGTGCCAGCAGCCGGGGAGCATCGATCTACAATGAGCAGTTCTTC. This translates into CASSRGASIYNEQFF.